This TCR beta chain was sequenced during a study of T cells in Graves' hyperthyroidism and ophthalmopathy. Across the study: Upon initial diagnosis and before any treatment, peripheral blood was collected.

For this clonotype: No antigen is known for it.

Amplification yielded TCR beta CDR3 regions, with RNA transcripts as the source. The primer set for the first-round RT-PCR of the TCR CDR3 was HTBI. MiXCR, applied by TCRdb to the multiplex PCR reads, yields one record per CDR3 protein. Seen here are some 570,000 distinct CDR3 sequences, about 14% observed once, and the top ten hold roughly 7.1%. From 8.5 to 10 ml of fresh peripheral blood, PBMCs were isolated. Germline CDR1 and CDR2: SQVTM and ANQGSEA. The CDR3 covers 13 residues. With 1 base clipped from V and 7 bases from J, the junction kept 2 bases outside the gene matches. Study-level results: The model made its ophthalmopathy prediction, and onset followed a median around 6.9 months later. Stable hyperthyroidism was told apart from ophthalmopathy by a model built on 13 V-J features.

The chain combines TRBV29-1 with TRBJ2-1, with 9 bases identical to TRBD2. This clonotype was sampled from a woman aged 18-29 years with Graves' ophthalmopathy. The specimen sequenced was blood. The chain's CDR3 is CSVEGGRVNEQFF. The DNA of the CDR3 is TGCAGCGTTGAAGGCGGGAGGGTGAATGAGCAGTTCTTC.